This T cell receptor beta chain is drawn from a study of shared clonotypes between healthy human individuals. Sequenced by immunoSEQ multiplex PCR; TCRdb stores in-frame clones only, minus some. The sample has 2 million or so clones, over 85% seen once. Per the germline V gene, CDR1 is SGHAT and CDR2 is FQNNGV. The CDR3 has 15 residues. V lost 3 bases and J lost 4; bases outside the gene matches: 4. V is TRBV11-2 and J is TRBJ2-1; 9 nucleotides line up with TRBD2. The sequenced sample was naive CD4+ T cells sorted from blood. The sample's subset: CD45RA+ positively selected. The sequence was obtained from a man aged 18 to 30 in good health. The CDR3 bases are TGTGCCAGCAGCTTCAGACTAGCGGATTACAATGAGCAGTTCTTC. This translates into CASSFRLADYNEQFF.